What follows are 24 T cell receptor beta chains derived from one specimen sequenced in a study of cytomegalovirus exposure and HLA in healthy donors. Libraries were prepared by immunoSEQ multiplex PCR; TCRdb keeps only in-frame clonotypes and omits some of them. Of approximately 270,000 clones in the sample, 86% were seen once. The sample consisted of PBMCs. The receptor source for this set is a woman aged 18 to 35 in good health and CMV-seronegative.

The rearrangement uses TRBV11-2 and TRBJ2-1; D possibly corresponds to TRBD2 (5 bases). The CDR3 consists of 15 residues. Trimming left V 1 base short and J 0 bases short, with 7 bases between. The germline V gene encodes CDR1 SGHAT and CDR2 FQNNGV. The CDR3 nucleotides read TGTGCCAGCAGCTTAGCGGGAAGCTCCTACAATGAGCAGTTCTTC. Translating gives CASSLAGSSYNEQFF.

The chain links TRBV29-1 to TRBJ1-2; a weak D match, TRBD1 (6 bases). This CDR3 has 12 residues. The germline CDR1 and CDR2 sequences are SQVTM and ANQGSEA. Between the trimmed V and J ends, which lost 3 bases and 8 bases, there was a span of 13 bases. CDR3 sequence reads: CSVDNGGGGYTF. Here the CDR3 DNA reads TGCAGCGTTGATAATGGGGGCGGAGGCTACACCTTC.

This chain connects TRBV5-1 to TRBJ2-5; the match to TRBD1 covers 9 bases. V lost 4 bases, J lost 1 base, and 11 bases stayed unmatched. The germline V gene has CDR1 SGHRS and CDR2 YFSETQ. The CDR3 has 17 residues. CDR3 amino acids: CASSLHTGGPLQETQYF. The DNA of the CDR3 is TGCGCCAGCAGCCTCCACACAGGGGGCCCCCTCCAAGAGACCCAGTACTTC.

This chain connects TRBV29-1 to TRBJ2-2, with D perhaps TRBD1 (5 bases). This CDR3 is 12 amino acids long. Trimming took off 4 bases at V and 3 bases at J, with 6 bases between the two ends. CDR1 and CDR2 from the germline V gene are SQVTM and ANQGSEA. CDR3 DNA sequence: TGCAGCGTTGCAGGGTACACCGGGGAGCTGTTTTTT. Amino acids: CSVAGYTGELFF.

This clone was found once. The rearrangement links TRBV6-1 to TRBJ2-5; 11 nucleotides agree with TRBD2. CDR1 is MNHNS, CDR2 SASEGT, per germline. This CDR3 has 13 residues. For the CDR3, the DNA is TGTGCTAGCGGGGGGGCCGGCCAAGAGACCCAGTACTTC. Encoded protein: CASGGAGQETQYF.

V is TRBV5-6 and J is TRBJ2-2; perhaps TRBD1 as D (6 bases). The CDR3 sequence is 18 residues long. In germline, CDR1 is SGHDT, CDR2 YYEEEE. The germline V and J ends were trimmed by 4 bases and 9 bases, with 28 bases remaining between them. This chain's CDR3 is CASSLVTGSSIRRRELFF. The CDR3 nucleotides are TGTGCCAGCAGCCTAGTCACAGGGAGTTCTATCCGGCGTCGGGAGCTGTTTTTT.

This clone was counted only a few times. The chain recombines TRBV18 with TRBJ1-2, with TRBD1 as a possible D gene (6 bases). CDR3 length equals 13 residues. V was clipped by 5 bases and J by 4 bases, with 11 bases between them. The germline V gene encodes CDR1 KGHSH and CDR2 LQKENI. Here the CDR3 reads CASSADSFYGYTF. The CDR3 coding sequence is TGTGCCAGCTCAGCGGACAGCTTCTATGGCTACACCTTC.

This sequence joins TRBV29-1 and TRBJ2-7; 7 bases are shared with TRBD1. The CDR3 is 14 residues long. J lost 0 bases, V lost 6 bases, and 8 bases had no gene match. The germline CDR1 and CDR2 sequences are SQVTM and ANQGSEA. The DNA of the CDR3 is TGCAGCGTGGGGACCGGGACAGCCTCCTACGAGCAGTACTTC. This codes for CSVGTGTASYEQYF.

This clone appeared once. J is TRBJ2-5 and V is TRBV7-2; possible D gene TRBD1, 5 bases. This CDR3 spans 15 amino acids. The germline gives CDR1 SGHTA, CDR2 FQGNSA. Trimming took off 5 bases at V and 2 bases at J, with 15 bases between the two ends. CDR3 DNA sequence: TGTGCCAGCAGCCCTAGTGGGGCACCTCAAGAGACCCAGTACTTC. Translating it yields CASSPSGAPQETQYF.

This clone was seen a few times. The chain combines TRBV30 with TRBJ1-2; TRBD1 matches at 10 bases. The CDR3 extends over 13 amino acids. V shed 8 bases and J 4 bases; nucleotides not matched to a gene: 7. Germline CDR1 is GTSNPN and CDR2 is SVGIG (reference sequence). This CDR3 is CARDRGVGYGYTF. Here the CDR3 DNA reads TGTGCCCGGGACAGGGGAGTTGGCTATGGCTACACCTTC.

This chain uses TRBV27 with TRBJ1-5; D is uncertain. The V gene lost 3 bases and the J gene lost 7 bases, with 10 bases spanning the gap. The CDR3 covers 13 residues. From germline, CDR1 is MNHEY and CDR2 SMNVEV (reference sequence). CDR3 sequence reads: CASSFRGIQPQHF. Here the CDR3 DNA reads TGTGCCAGCAGTTTCCGAGGAATACAGCCCCAGCATTTT.

The gene calls are TRBV2 and TRBJ2-3, with TRBD2 matching 8 bases. J gave up 3 bases and V 5 bases, and 13 bases lay outside the gene matches. The CDR3 covers 17 residues. Per the germline V gene, CDR1 is SNHLY and CDR2 is FYNNEI. CDR3 in DNA: TGTGCCAGCAGTCCACGCTCTATTACGGGGGGGACAGATACGCAGTATTTT. Protein: CASSPRSITGGTDTQYF.

The chain combines TRBV4-3 with TRBJ2-2; the D gene is possibly TRBD2 (6 bases). This CDR3 has 15 amino acids. From germline, CDR1 is LGHNA and CDR2 YSLEER. Trimming pared 0 bases from V and 6 bases from J, leaving 11 bases between. The CDR3, as DNA: TGCGCCAGCAGCCAAGAACTAGCCGAGGCCGGGGAGCTGTTTTTT. This sequence encodes CASSQELAEAGELFF.

Only a few counts were recorded for this clone. CDR3 coding DNA: TGTGCCAGTAGTATAGACAGGGTGCCTGGCTACACCTTC. Its translation is CASSIDRVPGYTF. The chain joins TRBV19 to TRBJ1-2, with a possible D match to TRBD1 (5 bases). CDR1 is LNHDA and CDR2 is SQIVND in the germline V gene (reference sequence). The CDR3 length is 13 residues. V lost 0 bases and J lost 7, with 9 bases in between.

The chain carries TRBV5-1 and TRBJ1-4; D remains ambiguous. Trimming took 0 bases from V and 8 from J, leaving 8 bases between them. CDR1 and CDR2 (germline): SGHRS, YFSETQ. This CDR3 has 13 residues. This chain's CDR3 is CASSLASEEKLFF. In DNA form, the CDR3 reads TGCGCCAGCAGCTTGGCCAGCGAAGAAAAACTGTTTTTT.

V usage is TRBV6-1 and J usage is TRBJ2-2; 7 nucleotides line up with TRBD1. CDR3 size: 15 residues. Germline assignment: CDR1 MNHNS and CDR2 SASEGT. With V trimmed by 6 bases and J by 3 bases, 7 bases remained unmatched. The CDR3 DNA follows: TGTGCCAGCAGGGCCGGGACAGTTTACACCGGGGAGCTGTTTTTT. This translates into CASRAGTVYTGELFF.

The chain employs TRBV4-3 and TRBJ2-1, with a tentative D call TRBD2 (6 bases). Trimming removed 2 bases at V and 4 bases at J, with 12 bases between. Germline values: CDR1 LGHNA, CDR2 YSLEER. The CDR3 is made up of 15 amino acids. CDR3 nucleotides: TGCGCCAGCAGCCAACGTAGCGGAAGTTACAATGAGCAGTTCTTC. This encodes CASSQRSGSYNEQFF.

The chain uses TRBV7-9 and TRBJ2-1, with TRBD1 matching over 7 bases. Germline trimming cut 5 bases from V and 0 bases from J; bases unmatched to any gene: 7. The V gene's germline CDR1 is SEHNR and CDR2 FQNEAQ (reference sequence). This CDR3 contains 16 residues. CDR3 sequence reads: CASSKWDSNSYNEQFF. CDR3 coding DNA: TGTGCCAGCAGCAAATGGGACAGCAACTCCTACAATGAGCAGTTCTTC. The variable domain in full, with the rest retrieved from reference TRBV7-9 and TRBJ2-1, is DTGVSQNPRHKITKRGQNVTFRCDPISEHNRLYWYRQTLGQGPEFLTYFQNEAQLEKSRLLSDRFSAERPKGSFSTLEIQRTEQGDSAMYLCASSKWDSNSYNEQFFGPGTRLTVL.

This chain joins TRBV18 and TRBJ1-1; D gene ambiguous. The CDR3 extends over 11 amino acids. Germline lookup yields CDR1 KGHSH and CDR2 LQKENI. Trimming pared 8 bases from V and 5 bases from J, leaving 9 bases between. The CDR3 loop reads CASRIETEAFF. The CDR3 region has the DNA TGTGCCAGCCGTATCGAGACTGAAGCTTTCTTT.

CDR3 coding DNA: TGTGCCAGCAGAACCGACAGTAGCAATCAGCCCCAGCATTTT. Translated: CASRTDSSNQPQHF. This chain uses TRBV27 with TRBJ1-5, with D maybe TRBD1 (5 bases). The germline CDR1 and CDR2 sequences are MNHEY and SMNVEV (reference sequence). Trimming removed 6 bases from V and 0 bases from J, with 9 bases in between. The CDR3 covers 14 residues.

Turning to this clone: This same CDR3 is encoded by further DNA sequences in the sample. The rearrangement joins TRBV30 to TRBJ1-5, with unresolved D. Germline V gene lookup returns CDR1 GTSNPN and CDR2 SVGIG (reference sequence). CDR3 length: 11 residues. Between the trimmed V and J ends, which lost 0 bases and 8 bases, there was a span of 5 bases. The CDR3 bases are TGTGCCTGGAGTGTCGGGGAGCCCCAGCATTTT. It codes for CAWSVGEPQHF.

This clone was picked up many times. The chain combines TRBV12-5 with TRBJ1-5; 9 bases match TRBD1. The CDR3 is 14 residues long. V lost 6 bases, J lost 0 bases, and 0 bases stayed unmatched. Germline CDR1 and CDR2: LGHNT and FRNRAP. CDR3 sequence (DNA): TGTGCTAGTGGACAGGGGGCTAGCAATCAGCCCCAGCATTTT. Translation gives CASGQGASNQPQHF.

The gene calls are TRBV6-5 and TRBJ2-7; TRBD2 is a possible D gene (7 bases). Trimming left V 2 bases short and J 6 bases short, with 17 bases between. The CDR3 contains 15 residues. CDR1 is MNHEY and CDR2 is SVGAGI in the germline V gene. The CDR3 DNA is TGTGCCAGCAGTTACGGGAGGGGGGCTGGGAGCGAGCAGTACTTC. It specifies CASSYGRGAGSEQYF.

The chain couples TRBV5-1 to TRBJ2-7; the D gene is possibly TRBD1 (6 bases). The CDR3 sequence is 15 residues long. Germline V lookup: CDR1 SGHRS, CDR2 YFSETQ. Trimming removed 5 bases from V and 7 bases from J, with 22 bases in between. The CDR3: CASRSNRQEELEQYF. As DNA, the CDR3 is TGCGCCAGCAGATCAAATCGACAGGAAGAACTGGAGCAGTACTTC.